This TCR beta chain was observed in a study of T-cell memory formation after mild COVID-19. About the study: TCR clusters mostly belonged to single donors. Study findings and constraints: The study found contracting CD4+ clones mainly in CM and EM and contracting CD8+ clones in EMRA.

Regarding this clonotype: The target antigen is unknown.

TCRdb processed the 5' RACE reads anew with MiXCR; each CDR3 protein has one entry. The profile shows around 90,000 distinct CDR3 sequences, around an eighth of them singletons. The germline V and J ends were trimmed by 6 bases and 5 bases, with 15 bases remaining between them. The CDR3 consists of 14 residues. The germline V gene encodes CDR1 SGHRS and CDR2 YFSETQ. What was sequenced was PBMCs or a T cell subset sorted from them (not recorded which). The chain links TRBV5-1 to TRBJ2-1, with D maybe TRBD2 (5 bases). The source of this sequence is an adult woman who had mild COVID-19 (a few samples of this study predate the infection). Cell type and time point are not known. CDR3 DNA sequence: TGCGCCAGCACCCAAGCGGCCGGCGACAATGAGCAGTTCTTC. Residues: CASTQAAGDNEQFF.